This TCR beta chain derives from a study of T-cell memory formation after mild COVID-19 (dated by TCRdb to the early 2020s). Regarding the research as a whole: Most TCR sequence clusters were specific to one of the two donors. In a couple of donors, T-cell clones that expanded and contracted after mild COVID-19 were followed by sequencing TCRalpha and TCRbeta repertoires longitudinally. Two young, previously healthy adult volunteers, one female and one male, were included in the cohort. General conclusions and limits of the study: The study included only a couple of mild cases, and larger cohorts that include severe cases with pre-infection samples were judged to be necessary. Some responding clones were found in pre-infection memory, which suggests that pre-existing cross-reactive memory T cells took part in the SARS-CoV-2 response. Clones that contracted from day 15 to 85 showed balanced CD4/CD8 phenotypes, whereas a second wave of clones that expanded from day 15 to 37 leaned towards CD4+. Contracting CD4+ clones turned up mainly in the CM and EM memory subsets, whereas EMRA was where CD8+ clones were enriched. SARS-CoV-2 specificity of the second-wave clones peaking on day 37 was not confirmed.

This clonotype was counted between two and nine times. What this receptor recognizes is not known. Within one base of it there is no much larger clone, and no base qualities were kept. Its CDR3 holds 15 amino acids, cysteine through phenylalanine. The retained sequence is limited to the CDR3, 45 bases, with the frame set at the first base. Via the germline V gene, CDR1 is SGHTA and CDR2 FQGNSA. Ends trimmed: V by 2 bases, J by 2 bases; bases unmatched to a gene: 4. Ficoll-Paque density gradient centrifugation was the method used to isolate PBMCs. Data came from an Illumina NovaSeq 6000. TCRalpha and TCRbeta cDNA libraries were built by 5'RACE with constant-segment primers, adding sample barcodes and unique molecular identifiers. Trizol reagent was used to extract RNA from every sample. Libraries were amplified in two PCR steps, with a second sample barcode and Illumina TruSeq adapters added in the second step. Sequencing of the libraries was done on an Illumina NovaSeq, producing 2 x 150 bp paired-end reads. The paper's data handling went like this. The reads were demultiplexed and collapsed into UMI-guided consensus sequences using migec v1.2.7. Using mixcr v2.1.11, UMI consensuses were aligned to TRA and TRB V and J templates and then assembled into clonotypes. Clonotypes were classified as expanded or contracted when called significant by both edgeR and NoisET, with noise models trained on biological replicates. For edgeR calls, a false discovery rate-adjusted p below 0.01 and a log2 fold-change threshold of 1 were applied. PCA with hierarchical clustering of max-normalized trajectories of the 1000 most abundant clonotypes was used as exploratory dynamics analysis. Separately sequenced CD4+ and CD8+ repertoires were used to assign the CD4 or CD8 phenotype of responding clones. In-frame beta chains were kept once TCRdb had trimmed the public reads at Q25 with fastp and called clones with MiXCR. For every CDR3 protein sequence, its rows merge into one entry that carries the most common genes and DNA. The V and J calls and clone size are TCRdb's, not the authors'. A total of 560,000 or so distinct CDR3 sequences appear in this sample, 17% of them only once. The top ten constitute roughly 8% of the sample.

The sequenced sample consisted of PBMCs or a T cell subset sorted from them (not recorded which). This TCR was recovered from an adult woman who had mild COVID-19 (a few samples of this study predate the infection). The sample titles of this study are shuffled in the database, so cell type and time point are left out; the donor was told from shared clones. Rearrangement joined TRBV7-2 to TRBJ1-2, and 8 bases in between align with TRBD1. The CDR3 protein is CASSLPTGDNYGYTF. In nucleotide form, the sequence is TGTGCCAGCAGCTTACCGACAGGGGACAACTATGGCTACACCTTC. Where the CDR3 stops, the reference TRBV7-2 and TRBJ1-2 genes take over; the full variable domain is GAGVSQSPSNKVTEKGKDVELRCDPISGHTALYWYRQSLGQGLEFLIYFQGNSAPDKSGLPSDRFSAERTGGSVSTLTIQRTQQEDSAVYLCASSLPTGDNYGYTFGSGTRLTVV.